This T cell receptor (beta chain) was obtained from a study of blood T cell repertoires in COVID-19. Data came from immunoSEQ multiplex PCR; TCRdb stores just in-frame clones and leaves some out. The table lists under 150,000 clones, 70% to 90% of them singletons, with 2% to 2.5% in the top ten. The CDR3 totals 15 residues. CDR1 is MGHDK and CDR2 is SYGVNS in the germline V gene. V was trimmed by 5 bases and J by 3 bases, leaving 16 bases between them. Sequences were obtained from peripheral blood. The clonotype was recovered from a man in his thirties or forties with acute or convalescent COVID-19. The chain employs TRBV25-1 and TRBJ1-1; D gene unclear. CDR3 bases: TGTGCCAGCAGTTCTTTTGCTGCGGCGGACACTGAAGCTTTCTTT. Residues: CASSSFAAADTEAFF.